This record looks at one TCR beta chain sequence and its context. The protocol was immunoSEQ multiplex PCR, while the TCRdb copy is restricted to in-frame clones and leaves out a portion. The data show around 15,000 clones, with about 85% seen just once and over 35% held by the top ten. This entry belongs to a study of T cells in narcolepsy. Trimming took 0 bases from V and 2 from J, leaving 11 bases between them. CDR3 length equals 15 residues. Germline V lookup: CDR1 KGHSH, CDR2 LQKENI. The sequence was collected from a human donor in good health. This sequence joins TRBV18 and TRBJ2-7, with D hard to call. The sequenced material came from memory (CD45RA-) CD4+ T cells from blood. The CDR3 protein is CASSPPKALTYEQYF. The DNA of the CDR3 is TGTGCCAGCTCACCACCTAAGGCCCTCACCTACGAGCAGTACTTC.